This T cell receptor beta chain is drawn from a study of regulatory T cells in long-lasting Graves disease. Construction of the TCR beta libraries employed iRepertoire HTBI primers in conjunction with Arm-PCR of CDR3 regions. TCRdb independently ran MiXCR on the multiplex PCR reads; one entry per CDR3 protein. The data hold under 400,000 distinct CDR3 sequences, with approximately 15% observed a single time. The CDR3 is 13 residues long. Germline V gene sequence: CDR1 SEHNR, CDR2 FQNEAQ (reference sequence). Deletions cut 2 bases from V and 5 bases from J, with 8 bases between. The time point is: newly diagnosed GD, antithyroid drugs for less than 3 months. Generation of the TCR library employed RNA extracted from PBMCs. These same data were also listed under a study on T cells in Graves' hyperthyroidism and ophthalmopathy.

The source of this sequence is a man aged 40-49 years with Graves disease. The sample here was peripheral blood mononuclear cells (PBMCs), taken at new diagnosis, from a patient treated with antithyroid drugs. The chain is built from TRBV7-9 and TRBJ2-3; unclear D gene. The CDR3, as DNA: TGTGCCAGCAGCTTACCTCTAGAAGATACGCAGTATTTT. It encodes CASSLPLEDTQYF. The full variable domain, rest sourced from reference TRBV7-9 and TRBJ2-3, is DTGVSQNPRHKITKRGQNVTFRCDPISEHNRLYWYRQTLGQGPEFLTYFQNEAQLEKSRLLSDRFSAERPKGSFSTLEIQRTEQGDSAMYLCASSLPLEDTQYFGPGTRLTVL.